Below, 2 T cell receptor beta chains from the same sample are listed, as sequenced in a study of blood T cell repertoires in COVID-19. Generated by immunoSEQ multiplex PCR, the TCRdb table keeps only in-frame clones and is missing some. The table shows 150,000 to 200,000 clones, with 89% occurring only once. Sequenced sample: PBMCs or T cells enriched from blood (not recorded which). These receptors all stem from a woman between 18 and 29 years old who had recovered from COVID-19.

This chain joins TRBV7-8 and TRBJ2-7, with D perhaps TRBD2 (5 bases). Germline V gene lookup returns CDR1 SGHVS and CDR2 FQNEAQ. V lost 1 base, J lost 2 bases, and 9 bases lay in between. CDR3 size: 14 residues. As DNA, the CDR3 is TGTGCCAGCAGCTTAGTAGCGACTACCTACGAGCAGTACTTC. Its translation is CASSLVATTYEQYF. Complete variable domain (other parts from reference TRBV7-8 and TRBJ2-7): GAGVSQSPRYKVAKRGQDVALRCDPISGHVSLFWYQQALGQGPEFLTYFQNEAQLDKSGLPSDRFFAERPEGSVSTLKIQRTQQEDSAVYLCASSLVATTYEQYFGPGTRLTVT.

This CDR3 is CASSEVAGATDTQYF. The CDR3 nucleotides read TGTGCCAGCAGTGAAGTAGCGGGAGCCACAGATACGCAGTATTTT. The chain joins TRBV2 to TRBJ2-3; 9 bases are a match to TRBD2. The length of the CDR3 is 15 residues. Germline CDR1 is SNHLY and CDR2 is FYNNEI. Trimming removed 1 base from V and 2 bases from J; junction bases left unmatched: 1.